This is a list of T cell receptor beta chains from one sample in a study of T cells after yellow fever vaccination. TCRdb re-analysed the 5' RACE reads in MiXCR, keeping a single row per CDR3 protein. The sample has about 320,000 distinct CDR3 sequences; approximately 11% are singletons. Sequencing was performed on CD4+ T cells sorted from PBMCs, taken 45 days after the yellow fever booster vaccination. These receptors all come from a man between 18 and 35 years old who received the YFV17D yellow fever vaccine. CDR3s include the opening cysteine and the closing phenylalanine or tryptophan. Each record gives: V gene, clone size, J gene, CDR3 protein. Where a row states a size, it is once, few, many or the class of an expanded clone; other rows omit it.

v_gene: TRBV24-1; abundance: many; j_gene: TRBJ1-5; CDR3aa: CATSDRNQPQHF
v_gene: TRBV30; abundance: few; j_gene: TRBJ1-5; CDR3aa: CAWNQGIISNQPQHF
v_gene: TRBV9; abundance: NA; j_gene: TRBJ1-1; CDR3aa: CASTAFQGHPEAFF
v_gene: TRBV12-3/TRBV12-4; abundance: NA; j_gene: TRBJ1-5; CDR3aa: CASTADRANQPQHF
v_gene: TRBV30; abundance: few; j_gene: TRBJ2-2; CDR3aa: CAWGTTGELFF
v_gene: TRBV7-2; abundance: many; j_gene: TRBJ2-5; CDR3aa: CASSSTGGRETQYF
v_gene: TRBV5-5; abundance: many; j_gene: TRBJ2-7; CDR3aa: CASSLEAVYEQYF
v_gene: TRBV7-6; abundance: many; j_gene: TRBJ1-2; CDR3aa: CASSFDSDYGYTF
v_gene: TRBV3-1; abundance: NA; j_gene: TRBJ2-3; CDR3aa: CASSQVLDTQYF
v_gene: TRBV5-1; abundance: NA; j_gene: TRBJ2-1; CDR3aa: CASSLGGGPAYNEQFF
v_gene: TRBV7-2; abundance: NA; j_gene: TRBJ2-7; CDR3aa: CASSLLGGGDQQYF
v_gene: TRBV12-3/TRBV12-4; abundance: NA; j_gene: TRBJ2-3; CDR3aa: CASSTFSGGGADTQYF
v_gene: TRBV18; abundance: NA; j_gene: TRBJ1-1; CDR3aa: CASSPPHNTEAFF
v_gene: TRBV4-2; abundance: NA; j_gene: TRBJ2-2; CDR3aa: CASSQEPARVPTTGELFF
v_gene: TRBV6-5; abundance: few; j_gene: TRBJ1-5; CDR3aa: CASSYRGSQPQHF
v_gene: TRBV4-1; abundance: many; j_gene: TRBJ2-4; CDR3aa: CASSQEPTGDPKNIQYF
v_gene: TRBV7-2; abundance: many; j_gene: TRBJ2-5; CDR3aa: CASSPQGVQETQYF
v_gene: TRBV4-3; abundance: many; j_gene: TRBJ2-3; CDR3aa: CASSQGLAGFTDTQYF
v_gene: TRBV20-1; abundance: NA; j_gene: TRBJ2-4; CDR3aa: CSASDPQRGLKNIQYF
v_gene: TRBV7-2; abundance: few; j_gene: TRBJ1-5; CDR3aa: CASSPAPVNGNQPQHF
v_gene: TRBV20-1; abundance: few; j_gene: TRBJ2-2; CDR3aa: CSARNPSGGAAGELFF
v_gene: TRBV7-2; abundance: few; j_gene: TRBJ1-2; CDR3aa: CASSLGAAKLNYGYTF
v_gene: TRBV30; abundance: many; j_gene: TRBJ2-7; CDR3aa: CAWSEPHYEQYF
v_gene: TRBV6-5; abundance: few; j_gene: TRBJ1-2; CDR3aa: CASSLGLSGAGYTF
v_gene: TRBV4-3; abundance: NA; j_gene: TRBJ2-3; CDR3aa: CASSHARISGSRDTQYF
v_gene: TRBV14; abundance: many; j_gene: TRBJ2-1; CDR3aa: CASSQSSSYNEQFF
v_gene: TRBV20-1; abundance: many; j_gene: TRBJ1-2; CDR3aa: CSAKRTAGGYTF
v_gene: TRBV4-2; abundance: many; j_gene: TRBJ2-3; CDR3aa: CASSGTSGGVTSTDTQYF
v_gene: TRBV5-6; abundance: many; j_gene: TRBJ2-1; CDR3aa: CASSFSRGNEQFF
v_gene: TRBV7-6; abundance: few; j_gene: TRBJ2-1; CDR3aa: CASSLRGGQRYNEQFF
v_gene: TRBV18; abundance: NA; j_gene: TRBJ1-6; CDR3aa: CASSSGTGSNSPLHF
v_gene: TRBV7-2; abundance: NA; j_gene: TRBJ2-7; CDR3aa: CASSSLGGGAYEQYF
v_gene: TRBV7-3; abundance: NA; j_gene: TRBJ2-3; CDR3aa: CASSLRQGATDTQYF
v_gene: TRBV18; abundance: many; j_gene: TRBJ2-5; CDR3aa: CASSPPQETQYF
v_gene: TRBV20-1; abundance: NA; j_gene: TRBJ1-1; CDR3aa: CSARTDSPEAFF
v_gene: TRBV12-3/TRBV12-4; abundance: many; j_gene: TRBJ2-7; CDR3aa: CASSQQGYEQYF
v_gene: TRBV6-2/TRBV6-3; abundance: NA; j_gene: TRBJ1-4; CDR3aa: CASSYHRGRRANEKLFF
v_gene: TRBV7-2; abundance: few; j_gene: TRBJ2-7; CDR3aa: CASSLATATAYEQYF
v_gene: TRBV2; abundance: NA; j_gene: TRBJ2-3; CDR3aa: CASSDRSGFSTDTQYF
v_gene: TRBV5-1; abundance: many; j_gene: TRBJ2-7; CDR3aa: CASSLLTGSSYEQYF
v_gene: TRBV4-3; abundance: NA; j_gene: TRBJ1-2; CDR3aa: CASSQDRWTPTHYGYTF
v_gene: TRBV4-3; abundance: few; j_gene: TRBJ1-2; CDR3aa: CASSQDFPGGFGSGYTF
v_gene: TRBV2; abundance: NA; j_gene: TRBJ1-3; CDR3aa: CASSGEGNTIYF
v_gene: TRBV7-2; abundance: few; j_gene: TRBJ1-4; CDR3aa: CASSRDRGLDEKLFF
v_gene: TRBV7-9; abundance: many; j_gene: TRBJ1-1; CDR3aa: CASRTGTVNTEAFF
v_gene: TRBV5-1; abundance: NA; j_gene: TRBJ2-1; CDR3aa: CASSQSLAGDNEQFF
v_gene: TRBV7-9; abundance: NA; j_gene: TRBJ1-2; CDR3aa: CASSLAGAPNYGYTF
v_gene: TRBV7-9; abundance: NA; j_gene: TRBJ1-2; CDR3aa: CASSLDGLPGYTF
v_gene: TRBV5-1; abundance: many; j_gene: TRBJ2-5; CDR3aa: CASSRGLLQETQYF
v_gene: TRBV7-2; abundance: NA; j_gene: TRBJ1-6; CDR3aa: CASSTPPGSYNSPLHF
v_gene: TRBV20-1; abundance: few; j_gene: TRBJ1-4; CDR3aa: CSAIAGPLGEKLFF
v_gene: TRBV7-2; abundance: few; j_gene: TRBJ1-5; CDR3aa: CASSSWERQPQHF
v_gene: TRBV5-1; abundance: many; j_gene: TRBJ1-2; CDR3aa: CASSLAQEQYGYTF
v_gene: TRBV7-2; abundance: few; j_gene: TRBJ1-1; CDR3aa: CASSLARWNTEAFF